The 23 T cell receptor beta chains reported below all come from one sample, sequenced in a study of response to subunit inactivated influenza vaccine. From the RT-PCR reads, TCRdb called clonotypes with MiXCR, one entry per CDR3 protein. The profile shows hundreds of thousands of distinct CDR3 sequences, approximately 17% of them singletons. This specimen was PBMCs from blood, taken roughly 5 days after vaccination. Receptor source: a man aged 45-60 years who received an inactivated influenza vaccine.

This clonotype has at least ten counts. The chain has TRBV5-1 and TRBJ2-7, with TRBD2 identical over 8 bases. J lost 7 bases, V lost 0 bases, and 9 bases had no gene match. This CDR3 has 15 residues. Germline V gives CDR1 SGHRS, CDR2 YFSETQ. This CDR3 is CASSLGVGTRWEQYF. CDR3 nucleotide sequence: TGCGCCAGCAGCTTGGGAGTAGGGACTAGATGGGAGCAGTACTTC.

This clonotype was seen a few times. This rearrangement joins TRBV20-1 to TRBJ2-4, with 7 bases fitting TRBD2. The V segment lost 6 bases and the J segment 3 bases; nucleotides outside the gene matches: 8. This CDR3 is 14 amino acids long. CDR1 is DFQATT and CDR2 is SNEGSKA in the germline V gene (reference sequence). CDR3 in amino acids: CSAPRDYYKNIQYF. In nucleotides, the CDR3 is TGCAGTGCCCCCCGGGACTACTACAAAAACATTCAGTACTTC.

This clonotype was seen many times. The V call is TRBV7-2, the J call TRBJ1-2; D ambiguous. Trimming stripped 3 bases from V and 2 bases from J, with 10 bases between. CDR1 and CDR2 from the germline V gene are SGHTA and FQGNSA. CDR3 size: 14 residues. The CDR3 reads CASSLGSLNYGYTF. CDR3 bases: TGTGCCAGCAGCTTGGGCAGCCTGAACTATGGCTACACCTTC.

This clonotype was detected only a few times. The chain is built from TRBV7-2 and TRBJ2-3; the D gene is possibly TRBD1 (6 bases). CDR1 is SGHTA, CDR2 FQGNSA, per germline. The CDR3 runs 14 residues. The ends were cut back, 5 bases at V and 4 bases at J, with 13 bases in the middle. CDR3 sequence (DNA): TGTGCCAGCAGCCCGAGAACAGGGCCAGATACGCAGTATTTT. Encoded protein: CASSPRTGPDTQYF.

The V call is TRBV12-3 or TRBV12-4, the J call TRBJ1-5; perhaps TRBD1 as D (5 bases). V lost 3 bases to trimming and J lost 3 bases, with 12 bases between them. The CDR3 extends over 15 amino acids. This CDR3 reads CASSLGLTFNQPQHF. The DNA for the CDR3 is TGTGCCAGCAGTTTGGGGCTTACTTTCAATCAGCCCCAGCATTTT.

V gene TRBV7-2 combines with J gene TRBJ2-1; 7 positions agree with TRBD2. The CDR3 runs to 14 residues. The V gene end was trimmed by 1 base and the J gene end by 7 bases; junction bases not matched to a gene: 4. CDR1 and CDR2 (germline): SGHTA, FQGNSA. The CDR3 sequence: CASSLGGLVNEQFF. The CDR3 nucleotides read TGTGCCAGCAGCTTAGGAGGACTAGTTAATGAGCAGTTCTTC.

This sequence joins TRBV7-8 and TRBJ2-3, with D perhaps TRBD2 (6 bases). The CDR3 sequence is 13 residues long. From germline, CDR1 is SGHVS and CDR2 FQNEAQ. The V end was cut by 7 bases, the J end by 4 bases, with 12 bases between. DNA for the CDR3: TGTGCCAGCACCATAGCGGTACCAGATACGCAGTATTTT. Its protein product is CASTIAVPDTQYF.

The rearrangement joins TRBV6-5 to TRBJ2-5, with TRBD2 matching 11 bases. CDR1 and CDR2 from the germline V gene are MNHEY and SVGAGI. The CDR3 is 18 amino acids. V was pared by 0 bases and J by 3 bases, with 9 bases of the junction left unmatched. Here the CDR3 DNA reads TGTGCCAGCAGTTACTCGTATTACGGGACTAGCGGCAAAGAGACCCAGTACTTC. Translation: CASSYSYYGTSGKETQYF.

This clonotype turned up a few times. This rearrangement joins TRBV7-2 to TRBJ2-5; 8 nucleotides agree with TRBD1. J lost 4 bases, V lost 5 bases, and 9 bases had no gene match. CDR3 length: 15 amino acids. Germline CDR1 reads SGHTA; CDR2 reads FQGNSA. The CDR3, as DNA: TGTGCCAGCAGCATCCAATGGACAGGGTCAGAGACCCAGTACTTC. Its translation: CASSIQWTGSETQYF.

This clonotype was counted a few times. The chain combines TRBV9 with TRBJ2-7; D may be TRBD2 (6 bases). Germline V gene sequence: CDR1 SGDLS, CDR2 YYNGEE. V shed 4 bases and J shed 0 bases, with 17 bases lying between them. This CDR3 spans 16 amino acids. The CDR3 coding sequence is TGTGCCAGCAGCCCCTCGGCAGTGGGAGGCTCCTACGAGCAGTACTTC. It yields the protein CASSPSAVGGSYEQYF.

The sample holds a few counts of this clonotype. The chain is built from TRBV6-5 and TRBJ2-7, with TRBD1 matching 11 bases. Germline loops: CDR1 MNHEY, CDR2 SVGAGI. The CDR3 runs to 14 residues. Trimming at V came to 3 bases and at J to 6 bases, leaving 4 bases not matched to a gene. The CDR3 DNA reads as TGTGCCAGCAGTTATTCGGACAGGGGGCGCGAGCAGTACTTC. Its translation: CASSYSDRGREQYF.

V usage is TRBV7-9 and J usage is TRBJ2-7, with D perhaps matching TRBD2 (5 bases). CDR1 and CDR2 from the germline V gene are SEHNR and FQNEAQ (reference sequence). V was shortened by 1 base and J by 9 bases, with 10 bases between the two germline ends. This CDR3 region has 12 residues. CDR3 residues: CASSLGGLGQYF. CDR3 DNA: TGTGCCAGCAGCTTAGGAGGGCTGGGGCAGTACTTC.

This clonotype was picked up a small number of times. This chain connects TRBV6-8 to TRBJ1-3; possibly TRBD1 for D (6 bases). CDR3 length equals 13 residues. Deletions cut 6 bases from V and 3 bases from J, with 9 bases between. Germline V CDR1 and CDR2: MNHGY, SAAAGT. The CDR3 spells CASRYRVGNTIYF. As DNA, the CDR3 is TGTGCCAGCAGATACAGGGTTGGAAACACCATATATTTT.

This clonotype was detected only a few times. This rearrangement joins TRBV11-3 to TRBJ2-4, with TRBD2 as a possible D gene (5 bases). In germline, CDR1 is SGHNT, CDR2 YENEEA. Trimming left V 5 bases short and J 5 bases short, with 10 bases between. The CDR3 is made up of 13 amino acids. The CDR3 loop reads CASSAGRENIQYF. The CDR3 DNA reads as TGTGCCAGCAGCGCTGGGAGAGAAAACATTCAGTACTTC. The entire variable domain, with the rest obtained from reference TRBV11-3 and TRBJ2-4, is as follows: EAGVVQSPRYKIIEKKQPVAFWCNPISGHNTLYWYLQNLGQGPELLIRYENEEAVDDSQLPKDRFSAERLKGVDSTLKIQPAELGDSAVYLCASSAGRENIQYFGAGTRLSVL.

In DNA, the CDR3 is TGCAGTGCGTCGAAAGCGGGCTACACCTTC. It yields the protein CSASKAGYTF. The chain carries TRBV20-1 and TRBJ1-2, with D hard to call. Germline V gene data show CDR1 as DFQATT and CDR2 as SNEGSKA (reference sequence). With 6 bases removed from V and 8 bases from J, the gap between germline ends came to 10 bases. CDR3 length: 10 amino acids.

This chain joins TRBV20-1 and TRBJ2-1, with TRBD2 as a possible D gene (5 bases). Germline V gene sequence: CDR1 DFQATT, CDR2 SNEGSKA (reference sequence). V was pared by 3 bases and J by 6 bases, with 12 bases between. CDR3 length: 13 amino acids. The CDR3 DNA reads TGCAGTGCTAGGTGGGCTAGCCGCAATGAGCAGTTCTTC. Amino acids: CSARWASRNEQFF.

In its sample, this clonotype was seen a few times. The chain has TRBV7-2 and TRBJ2-1; the match to TRBD1 covers 10 bases. Germline loops: CDR1 SGHTA, CDR2 FQGNSA. Germline trimming cut 2 bases from V and 2 bases from J; bases unmatched to any gene: 3. CDR3 length: 16 amino acids. CDR3 residues: CASSLNGQGAYNEQFF. In nucleotides, the CDR3 is TGTGCCAGCAGCTTAAACGGACAGGGGGCCTACAATGAGCAGTTCTTC.

The chain is built from TRBV12-3 or TRBV12-4 and TRBJ1-2; D uncertain. The CDR3 is 13 residues long. Trimming took off 6 bases at V and 7 bases at J, with 15 bases between the two ends. CDR3 amino acids: CASSPLVEGGYTF. CDR3 bases: TGTGCCAGCAGCCCCCTCGTCGAGGGTGGCTACACCTTC.

The chain carries TRBV6-5 and TRBJ1-2; D unresolved. Germline V gene lookup returns CDR1 MNHEY and CDR2 SVGAGI. Deletions cut 0 bases from V and 2 bases from J, with 19 bases between. This CDR3 spans 18 amino acids. The CDR3 DNA sequence: TGTGCCAGCAGTTACTCGAGTCTGTTGTCGGGAGGGAACTATGGCTACACCTTC. This codes for CASSYSSLLSGGNYGYTF.

As to this clonotype: A read error may account for a junction end that differs from germline. This chain joins TRBV4-1 and TRBJ2-3; 15 bases fit TRBD2. Germline V lookup: CDR1 MGHRA, CDR2 YSYEKL. The CDR3 totals 18 residues. The CDR3 loop is CASSQGTSGRALTDTQSF. In nucleotides, the CDR3 is TGCGCCAGCAGCCAAGGGACTAGCGGGAGGGCCCTCACAGATACGCAGTCTTTT.

This clonotype was found a few times. The chain uses TRBV9 and TRBJ2-2; 10 nucleotides line up with TRBD1. Trimming cost V 4 bases and J 5 bases; bases outside gene matches: 8. Germline CDR1 and CDR2: SGDLS and YYNGEE. The CDR3 spans 16 residues. CDR3 sequence: CASSLDRGRYTGELFF. The CDR3 DNA is TGTGCCAGCAGCTTAGACAGGGGGCGGTATACCGGGGAGCTGTTTTTT.

This chain links TRBV7-9 with TRBJ2-5; the D gene could be TRBD1 or TRBD2 (5 bases each). V shed 1 base and J shed 2 bases, with 17 bases lying between them. Germline V gene data show CDR1 as SEHNR and CDR2 as FQNEAQ (reference sequence). This CDR3 region has 17 residues. CDR3 in amino acids: CASSLGLMGRTQETQYF. In DNA form, the CDR3 reads TGTGCCAGCAGCTTAGGCCTAATGGGACGGACGCAAGAGACCCAGTACTTC.

V usage is TRBV7-9 and J usage is TRBJ2-5, with D possibly TRBD1 on 5 matching bases. This CDR3 is 13 amino acids long. V was cut by 3 bases and J by 7 bases, with 12 bases left in between. Germline lookup yields CDR1 SEHNR and CDR2 FQNEAQ (reference sequence). The CDR3 region has the DNA TGTGCCAGCAGCTTTCGACAGCAAAGGACCCAGTACTTC. It yields the protein CASSFRQQRTQYF.